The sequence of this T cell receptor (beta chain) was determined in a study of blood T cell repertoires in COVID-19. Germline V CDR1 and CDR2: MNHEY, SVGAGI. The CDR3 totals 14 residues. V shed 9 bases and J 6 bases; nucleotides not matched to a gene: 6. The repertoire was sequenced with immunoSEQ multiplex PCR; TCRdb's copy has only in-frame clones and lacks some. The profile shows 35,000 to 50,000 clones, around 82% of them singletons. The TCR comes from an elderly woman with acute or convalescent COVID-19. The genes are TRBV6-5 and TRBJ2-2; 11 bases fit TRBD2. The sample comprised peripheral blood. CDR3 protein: CASTSGGWAGELFF. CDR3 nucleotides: TGTGCCAGTACTAGCGGGGGCTGGGCCGGGGAGCTGTTTTTT.